This TCR beta chain was retrieved from a study of cytomegalovirus exposure and HLA in healthy donors. Study background: An analysis done earlier identified more than 90 million unique TCR beta sequences from 200 million or so T cells. Study-wide results and limits: There was a cluster of highly shared sequence variants that was likely a sequencing artifact. Testing in vitro showed a few CMV-associated chains specific for CMV antigens. Later examination showed HLA-associated TCR beta chains had greater clonal expansion than equally common others.

The PCR made use of 60 Vbeta and 13 Jbeta primers. Libraries were prepared by immunoSEQ multiplex PCR; TCRdb keeps only in-frame clonotypes and omits some of them. The sample shows around 160,000 clones, approximately 83% of them seen only once. In the case of this clone: Its specificity is not known.

The sequencing input was PBMCs. The receptor's source is a man between 18 and 35 years old in good health and CMV-seropositive.

The DNA for the CDR3 is TGTGCCAGCAGCGGCCTGGGACTAGGGGGAGAGACCCAGTACTTC. Residues: CASSGLGLGGETQYF. The chain combines TRBV7-8 with TRBJ2-5; 8 positions match TRBD2. The junction had 9 bases not matched to a gene; V was cut back by 5 bases and J by 4 bases. The germline V gene encodes CDR1 SGHVS and CDR2 FQNEAQ. CDR3 size: 15 residues.